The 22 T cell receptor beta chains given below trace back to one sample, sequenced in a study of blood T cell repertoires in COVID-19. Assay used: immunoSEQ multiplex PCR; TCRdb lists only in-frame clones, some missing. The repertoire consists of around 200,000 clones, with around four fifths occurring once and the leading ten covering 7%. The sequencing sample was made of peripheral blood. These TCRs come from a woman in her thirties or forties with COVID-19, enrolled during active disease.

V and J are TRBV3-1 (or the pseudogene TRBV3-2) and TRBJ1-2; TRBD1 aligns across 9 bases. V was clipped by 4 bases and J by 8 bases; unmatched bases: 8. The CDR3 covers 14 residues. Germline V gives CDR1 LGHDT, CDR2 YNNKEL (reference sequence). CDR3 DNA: TGTGCCAGCAGCCCACGGGACAGGGTGGGGGGCTACACCTTC. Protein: CASSPRDRVGGYTF.

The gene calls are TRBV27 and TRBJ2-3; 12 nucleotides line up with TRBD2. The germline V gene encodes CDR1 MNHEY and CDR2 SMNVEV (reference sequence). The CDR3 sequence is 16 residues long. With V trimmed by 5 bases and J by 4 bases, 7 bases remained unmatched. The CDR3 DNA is TGTGCCAGCAGTCTCCTGACTAGCGGGAGCCCAGATACGCAGTATTTT. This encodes CASSLLTSGSPDTQYF.

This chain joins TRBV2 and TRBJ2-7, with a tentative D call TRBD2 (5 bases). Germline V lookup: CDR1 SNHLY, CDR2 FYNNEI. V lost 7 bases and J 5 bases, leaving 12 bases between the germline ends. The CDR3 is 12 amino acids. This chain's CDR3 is CASTRRGNEQYF. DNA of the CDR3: TGTGCCAGCACACGGCGAGGGAACGAGCAGTACTTC. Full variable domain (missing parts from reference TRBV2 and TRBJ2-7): EPEVTQTPSHQVTQMGQEVILRCVPISNHLYFYWYRQILGQKVEFLVSFYNNEISEKSEIFDDQFSVERPDGSNFTLKIRSTKLEDSAMYFCASTRRGNEQYFGPGTRLTVT.

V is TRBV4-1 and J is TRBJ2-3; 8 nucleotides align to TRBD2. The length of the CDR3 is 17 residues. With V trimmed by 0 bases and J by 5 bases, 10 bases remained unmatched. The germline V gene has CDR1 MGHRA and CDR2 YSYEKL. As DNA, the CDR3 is TGCGCCAGCAGCCAAGATCTGGCGGGAGGTATATTAGATACGCAGTATTTT. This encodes CASSQDLAGGILDTQYF.

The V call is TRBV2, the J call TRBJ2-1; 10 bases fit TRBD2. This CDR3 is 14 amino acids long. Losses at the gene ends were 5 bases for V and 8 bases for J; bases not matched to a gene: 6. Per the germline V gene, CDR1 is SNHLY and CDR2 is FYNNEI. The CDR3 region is CASSSLAGADEQFF. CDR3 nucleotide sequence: TGTGCCAGCAGTAGTCTAGCGGGAGCCGATGAGCAGTTCTTC.

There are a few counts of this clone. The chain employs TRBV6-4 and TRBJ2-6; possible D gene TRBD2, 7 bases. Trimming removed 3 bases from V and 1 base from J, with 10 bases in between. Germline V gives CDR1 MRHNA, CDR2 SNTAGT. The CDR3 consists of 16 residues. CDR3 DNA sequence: TGTGCCAGCAGTGAAGGGGGGGCGTCTGGGGCCAACGTCCTGACTTTC. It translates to CASSEGGASGANVLTF.

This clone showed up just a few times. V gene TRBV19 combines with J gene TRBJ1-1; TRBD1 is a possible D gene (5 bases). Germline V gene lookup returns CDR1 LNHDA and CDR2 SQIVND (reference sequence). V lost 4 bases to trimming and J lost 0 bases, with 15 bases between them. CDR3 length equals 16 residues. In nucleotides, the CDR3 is TGTGCCAGTAGTAAAGCAGCCCAGGGAATGAACACTGAAGCTTTCTTT. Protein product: CASSKAAQGMNTEAFF.

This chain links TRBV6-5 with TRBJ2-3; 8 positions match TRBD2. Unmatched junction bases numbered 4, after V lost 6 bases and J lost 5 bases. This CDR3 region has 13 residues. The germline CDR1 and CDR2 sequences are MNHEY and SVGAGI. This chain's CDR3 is CASRAGGGDTQYF. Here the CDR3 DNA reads TGTGCCAGCAGGGCGGGGGGAGGAGATACGCAGTATTTT.

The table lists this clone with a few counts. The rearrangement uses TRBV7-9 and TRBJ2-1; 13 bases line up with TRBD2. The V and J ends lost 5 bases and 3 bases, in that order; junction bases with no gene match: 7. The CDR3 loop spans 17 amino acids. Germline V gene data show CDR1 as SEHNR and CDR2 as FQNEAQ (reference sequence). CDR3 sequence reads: CASSGTLAGGLYNEQFF. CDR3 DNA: TGTGCCAGCAGCGGTACACTAGCGGGGGGGCTCTACAATGAGCAGTTCTTC.

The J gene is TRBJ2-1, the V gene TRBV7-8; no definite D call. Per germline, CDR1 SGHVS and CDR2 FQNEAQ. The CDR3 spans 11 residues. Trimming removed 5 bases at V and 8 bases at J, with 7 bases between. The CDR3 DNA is TGTGCCAGCAGCCAGCGTGATGAGCAGTTCTTC. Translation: CASSQRDEQFF.

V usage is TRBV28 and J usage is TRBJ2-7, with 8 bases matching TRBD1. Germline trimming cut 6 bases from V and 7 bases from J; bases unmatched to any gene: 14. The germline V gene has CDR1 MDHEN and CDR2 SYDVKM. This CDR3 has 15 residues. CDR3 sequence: CASSLFGQGALEQYF. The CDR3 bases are TGTGCCAGCAGCCTCTTCGGGCAGGGGGCCTTAGAGCAGTACTTC. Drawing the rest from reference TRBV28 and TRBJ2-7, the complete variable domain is DVKVTQSSRYLVKRTGEKVFLECVQDMDHENMFWYRQDPGLGLRLIYFSYDVKMKEKGDIPEGYSVSREKKERFSLILESASTNQTSMYLCASSLFGQGALEQYFGPGTRLTVT.

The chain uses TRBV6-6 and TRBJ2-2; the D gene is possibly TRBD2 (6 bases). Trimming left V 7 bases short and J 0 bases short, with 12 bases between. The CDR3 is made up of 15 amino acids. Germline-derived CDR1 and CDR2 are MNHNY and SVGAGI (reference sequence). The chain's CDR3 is CASIRGGANTGELFF. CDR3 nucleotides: TGTGCCAGCATTAGGGGCGGGGCGAACACCGGGGAGCTGTTTTTT.

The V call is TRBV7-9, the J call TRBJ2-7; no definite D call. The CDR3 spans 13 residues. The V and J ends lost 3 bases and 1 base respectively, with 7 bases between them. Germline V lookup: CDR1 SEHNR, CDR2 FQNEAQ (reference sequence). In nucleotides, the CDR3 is TGTGCCAGCAGCTTTTCAGGTTCCTACGAGCAGTACTTC. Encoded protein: CASSFSGSYEQYF.

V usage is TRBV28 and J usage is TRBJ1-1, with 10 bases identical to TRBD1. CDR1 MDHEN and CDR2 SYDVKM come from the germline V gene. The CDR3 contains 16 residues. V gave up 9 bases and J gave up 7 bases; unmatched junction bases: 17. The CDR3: CARSSRQGAGNVEAFF. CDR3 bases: TGTGCCAGAAGTAGTAGACAGGGGGCGGGAAACGTTGAAGCTTTCTTT. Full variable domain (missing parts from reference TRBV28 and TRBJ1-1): DVKVTQSSRYLVKRTGEKVFLECVQDMDHENMFWYRQDPGLGLRLIYFSYDVKMKEKGDIPEGYSVSREKKERFSLILESASTNQTSMYLCARSSRQGAGNVEAFFGQGTRLTVV.

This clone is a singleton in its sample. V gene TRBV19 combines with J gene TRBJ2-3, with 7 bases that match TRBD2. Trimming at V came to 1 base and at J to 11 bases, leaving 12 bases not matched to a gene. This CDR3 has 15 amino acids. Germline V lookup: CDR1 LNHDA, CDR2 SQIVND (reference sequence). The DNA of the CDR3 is TGTGCCAGTAGTATAGGCCCCCTTAGCGGGCGGGGGCAGTATTTT. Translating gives CASSIGPLSGRGQYF. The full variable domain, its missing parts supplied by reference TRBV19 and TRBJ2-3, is DGGITQSPKYLFRKEGQNVTLSCEQNLNHDAMYWYRQDPGQGLRLIYYSQIVNDFQKGDIAEGYSVSREKKESFPLTVTSAQKNPTAFYLCASSIGPLSGRGQYFGPGTRLTVL.

CDR3 loop: CASSQSTGGNEQYF. CDR3 bases: TGTGCCAGCAGCCAATCCACGGGAGGGAACGAGCAGTACTTC. The V gene is TRBV3-1 (or the pseudogene TRBV3-2), the J gene TRBJ2-7, with 8 bases that match TRBD2. CDR3 length equals 14 residues. The germline V gene has CDR1 LGHDT and CDR2 YNNKEL (reference sequence). The V and J ends lost 2 bases and 5 bases, in that order; junction bases with no gene match: 5.

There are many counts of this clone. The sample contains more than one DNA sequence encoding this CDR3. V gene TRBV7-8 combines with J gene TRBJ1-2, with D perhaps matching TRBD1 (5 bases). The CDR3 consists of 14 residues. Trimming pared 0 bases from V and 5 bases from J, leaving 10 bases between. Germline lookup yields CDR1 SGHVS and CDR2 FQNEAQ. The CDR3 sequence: CASSLAQGGYGYTF. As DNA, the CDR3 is TGTGCCAGCAGCTTAGCCCAGGGTGGATATGGCTACACCTTC.

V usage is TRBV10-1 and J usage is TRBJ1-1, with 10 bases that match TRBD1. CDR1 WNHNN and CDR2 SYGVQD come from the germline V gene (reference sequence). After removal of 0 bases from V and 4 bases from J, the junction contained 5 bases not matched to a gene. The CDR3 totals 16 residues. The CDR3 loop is CASSESTGGVGTEAFF. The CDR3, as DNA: TGCGCCAGCAGTGAGTCGACAGGGGGCGTTGGCACTGAAGCTTTCTTT.

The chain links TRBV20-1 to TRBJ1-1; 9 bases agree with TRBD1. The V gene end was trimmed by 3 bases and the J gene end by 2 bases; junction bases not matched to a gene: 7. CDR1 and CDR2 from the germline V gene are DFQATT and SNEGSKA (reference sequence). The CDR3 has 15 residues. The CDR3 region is CSASPGTGLNTEAFF. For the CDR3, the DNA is TGCAGTGCTAGTCCCGGGACAGGGTTAAACACTGAAGCTTTCTTT.

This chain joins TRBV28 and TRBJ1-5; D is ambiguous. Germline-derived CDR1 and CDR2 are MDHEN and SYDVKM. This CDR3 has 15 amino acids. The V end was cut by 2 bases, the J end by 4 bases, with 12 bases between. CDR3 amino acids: CASSLPGQRNQPQHF. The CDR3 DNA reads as TGTGCCAGCAGTTTACCTGGTCAGCGAAATCAGCCCCAGCATTTT.

Written as DNA, the CDR3 is TGTGCCAGCAGGGGACCAGGGGGCGCGTACACTGAAGCTTTCTTT. Translation: CASRGPGGAYTEAFF. The chain recombines TRBV27 with TRBJ1-1, with 8 bases aligning to TRBD1. Trimming took 6 bases from V and 3 from J; bases not matched to a gene: 9. The V gene's germline CDR1 is MNHEY and CDR2 SMNVEV (reference sequence). The CDR3 loop spans 15 amino acids.

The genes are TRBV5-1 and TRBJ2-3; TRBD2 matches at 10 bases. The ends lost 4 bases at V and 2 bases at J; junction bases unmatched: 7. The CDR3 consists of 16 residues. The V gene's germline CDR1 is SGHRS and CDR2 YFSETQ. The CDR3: CASSLRTSGNTDTQYF. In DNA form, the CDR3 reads TGCGCCAGCAGCCTGCGGACTAGCGGTAACACAGATACGCAGTATTTT.